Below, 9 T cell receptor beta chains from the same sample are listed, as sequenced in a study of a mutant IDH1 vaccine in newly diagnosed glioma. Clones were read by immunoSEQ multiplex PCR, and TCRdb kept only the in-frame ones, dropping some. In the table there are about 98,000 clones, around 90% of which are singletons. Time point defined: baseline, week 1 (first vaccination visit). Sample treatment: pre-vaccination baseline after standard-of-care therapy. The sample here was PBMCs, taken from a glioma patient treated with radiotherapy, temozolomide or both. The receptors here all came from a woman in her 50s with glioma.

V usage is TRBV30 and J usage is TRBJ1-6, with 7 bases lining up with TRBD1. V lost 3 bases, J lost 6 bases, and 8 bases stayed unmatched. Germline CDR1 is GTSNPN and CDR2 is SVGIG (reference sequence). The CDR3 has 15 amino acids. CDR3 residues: CAWRPGTDVNSPLHF. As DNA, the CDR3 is TGTGCCTGGAGGCCCGGGACAGACGTTAATTCACCCCTCCACTTT.

This CDR3 is CASSLEETNEKLFF. DNA of the CDR3: TGTGCCAGCAGTTTGGAGGAAACTAATGAAAAACTGTTTTTT. V and J are TRBV28 and TRBJ1-4, with unresolved D. CDR1 is MDHEN and CDR2 is SYDVKM in the germline V gene. The CDR3 runs to 14 residues. Trimming took off 3 bases at V and 1 base at J, with 6 bases between the two ends.

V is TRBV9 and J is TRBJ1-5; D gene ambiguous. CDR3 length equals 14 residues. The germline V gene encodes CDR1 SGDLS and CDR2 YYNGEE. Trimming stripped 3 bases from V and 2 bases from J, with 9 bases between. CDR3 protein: CASSAGGGNQPQHF. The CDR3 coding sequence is TGTGCCAGCAGCGCTGGAGGTGGCAATCAGCCCCAGCATTTT.

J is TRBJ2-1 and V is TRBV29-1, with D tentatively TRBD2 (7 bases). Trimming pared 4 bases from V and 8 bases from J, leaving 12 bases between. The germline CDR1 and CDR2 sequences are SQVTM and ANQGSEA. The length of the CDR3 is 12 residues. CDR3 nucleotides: TGCAGCGTTGTGGGGGGGCGAGATGAGCAGTTCTTC. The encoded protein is CSVVGGRDEQFF.

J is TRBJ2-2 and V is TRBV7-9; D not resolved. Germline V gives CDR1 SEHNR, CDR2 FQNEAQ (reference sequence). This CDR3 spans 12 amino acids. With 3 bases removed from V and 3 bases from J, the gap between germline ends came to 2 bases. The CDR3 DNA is TGTGCCAGCAGCTTTTACACCGGGGAGCTGTTTTTT. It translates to CASSFYTGELFF.

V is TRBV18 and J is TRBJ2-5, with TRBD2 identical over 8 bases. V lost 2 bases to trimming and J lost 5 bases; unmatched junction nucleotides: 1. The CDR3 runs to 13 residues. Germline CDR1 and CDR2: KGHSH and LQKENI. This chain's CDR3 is CASSPASGETQYF. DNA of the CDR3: TGTGCCAGCTCACCAGCTAGCGGGGAGACCCAGTACTTC.

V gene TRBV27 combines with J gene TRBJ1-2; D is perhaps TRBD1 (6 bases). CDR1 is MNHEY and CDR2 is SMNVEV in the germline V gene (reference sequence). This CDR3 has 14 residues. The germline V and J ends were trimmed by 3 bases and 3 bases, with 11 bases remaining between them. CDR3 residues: CASSLAGAYYGYTF. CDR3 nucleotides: TGTGCCAGCAGTTTGGCAGGGGCTTACTATGGCTACACCTTC.

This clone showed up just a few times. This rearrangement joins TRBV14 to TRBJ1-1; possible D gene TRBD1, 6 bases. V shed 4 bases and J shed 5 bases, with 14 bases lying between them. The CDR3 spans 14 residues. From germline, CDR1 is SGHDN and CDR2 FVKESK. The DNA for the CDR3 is TGTGCCAGCAGCCCCCGCGGGGGCTGGACTGAAGCTTTCTTT. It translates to CASSPRGGWTEAFF.

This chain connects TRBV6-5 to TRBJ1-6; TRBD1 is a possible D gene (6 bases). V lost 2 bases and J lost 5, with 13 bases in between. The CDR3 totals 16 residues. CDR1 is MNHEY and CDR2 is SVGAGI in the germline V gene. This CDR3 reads CASSYGGLWNNSPLHF. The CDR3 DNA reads TGTGCCAGCAGTTACGGGGGGCTATGGAATAATTCACCCCTCCACTTT.